Included here is one TCR beta chain sequence, with context. V was shortened by 7 bases and J by 4 bases, with 12 bases between the two germline ends. The germline gives CDR1 MDHEN, CDR2 SYDVKM. The CDR3 runs 13 residues. A multiplex PCR was run with 60 Vbeta primers and 13 Jbeta primers. Some clones are missing from TCRdb's copy, which holds only in-frame ones; the method was immunoSEQ multiplex PCR. This sample has approximately 130,000 clones; around 77% occur once, and the top ten carry 5.8%. The sample belongs to a study of cytomegalovirus exposure and HLA in healthy donors. Sequencing used PBMCs. This TCR derives from a man aged 18 to 35 in good health and CMV-seropositive. The chain combines TRBV28 with TRBJ2-3, with D possibly matching TRBD2 (6 bases). The CDR3 DNA sequence: TGTGCCAGCACCCGCGGGGATGCAGATACGCAGTATTTT. Translation gives CASTRGDADTQYF. Full variable domain (outside the CDR3, taken from reference TRBV28 and TRBJ2-3): DVKVTQSSRYLVKRTGEKVFLECVQDMDHENMFWYRQDPGLGLRLIYFSYDVKMKEKGDIPEGYSVSREKKERFSLILESASTNQTSMYLCASTRGDADTQYFGPGTRLTVL.